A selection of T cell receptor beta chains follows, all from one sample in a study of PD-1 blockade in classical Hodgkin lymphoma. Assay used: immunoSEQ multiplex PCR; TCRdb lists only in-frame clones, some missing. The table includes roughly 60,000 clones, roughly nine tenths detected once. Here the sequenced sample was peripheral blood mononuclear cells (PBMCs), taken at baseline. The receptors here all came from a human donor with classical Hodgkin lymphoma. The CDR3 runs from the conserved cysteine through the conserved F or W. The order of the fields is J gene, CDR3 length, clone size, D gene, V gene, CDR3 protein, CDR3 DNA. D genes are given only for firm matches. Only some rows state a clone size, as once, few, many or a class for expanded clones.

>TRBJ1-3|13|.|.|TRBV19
CASSMDNGNTIYF
TGTGCCAGTAGTATGGACAATGGAAACACCATATATTTT
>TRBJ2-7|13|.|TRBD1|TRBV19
CASSMGTDYEQYF
TGTGCCAGTAGTATGGGGACAGACTACGAGCAGTACTTC
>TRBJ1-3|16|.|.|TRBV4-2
CASSQAGAYSGNTIYF
TGTGCCAGCAGCCAAGCCGGGGCATACTCTGGAAACACCATATATTTT
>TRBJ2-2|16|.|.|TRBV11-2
CASSLSVTANTGELFF
TGTGCCAGCAGCTTGAGTGTGACCGCGAACACCGGGGAGCTGTTTTTT
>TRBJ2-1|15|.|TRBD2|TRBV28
CASSFGRGGLHEQFF
TGTGCCAGCAGTTTCGGGCGGGGGGGCCTCCATGAGCAGTTCTTC
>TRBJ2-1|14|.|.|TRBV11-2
CASSLVGVDNEQFF
TGTGCCAGCAGCTTAGTAGGTGTGGACAATGAGCAGTTCTTC
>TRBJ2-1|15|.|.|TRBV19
CASTMDGSSYNEQFF
TGTGCCAGTACCATGGACGGTAGCTCCTACAATGAGCAGTTCTTC
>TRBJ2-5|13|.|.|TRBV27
CASSLSVMETQYF
TGTGCCAGCAGTTTATCTGTTATGGAGACCCAGTACTTC
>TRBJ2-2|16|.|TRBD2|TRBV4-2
CASSQDAAGLAGELFF
TGTGCCAGCAGCCAAGATGCAGCGGGACTGGCCGGGGAGCTGTTTTTT
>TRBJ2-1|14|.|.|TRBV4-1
CASSHPNSYNEQFF
TGCGCCAGCAGCCACCCAAACTCCTACAATGAGCAGTTCTTC
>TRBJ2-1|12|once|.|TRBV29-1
CSVVAAYNEQFF
TGCAGCGTTGTGGCAGCCTACAATGAGCAGTTCTTC
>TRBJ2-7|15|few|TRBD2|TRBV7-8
CASSLIAGGPREQYF
TGTGCCAGCAGCTTAATTGCGGGAGGGCCTCGAGAGCAGTACTTC
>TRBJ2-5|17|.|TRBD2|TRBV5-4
CASSSGTAGLATETQYF
TGTGCCAGCAGCTCCGGGACAGCGGGACTAGCGACAGAGACCCAGTACTTC
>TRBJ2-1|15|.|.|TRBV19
CASSIGLGSYNEQFF
TGTGCCAGTAGTATAGGGCTGGGCTCCTACAATGAGCAGTTCTTC
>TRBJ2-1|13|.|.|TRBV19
CASSPGDLNEQFF
TGTGCCAGTAGTCCGGGAGATCTCAATGAGCAGTTCTTC
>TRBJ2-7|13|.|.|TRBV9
CASSVGYSYEQYF
TGTGCCAGCAGCGTAGGGTACAGCTACGAGCAGTACTTC
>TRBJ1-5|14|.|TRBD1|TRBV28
CASSLSGGRRPQHF
TGTGCCAGCAGTTTATCAGGGGGGCGGCGGCCCCAGCATTTT
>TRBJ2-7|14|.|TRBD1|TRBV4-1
CASSIGQGAYEQYF
TGCGCCAGCAGTATCGGACAGGGGGCTTATGAGCAGTACTTC
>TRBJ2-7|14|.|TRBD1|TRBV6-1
CASSERQGTYEQYF
TGTGCCAGCAGTGAGCGACAGGGGACCTACGAGCAGTACTTC
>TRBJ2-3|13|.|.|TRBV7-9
CASSSAPDQTQYF
TGTGCCAGCAGTTCCGCCCCAGACCAAACGCAGTATTTT
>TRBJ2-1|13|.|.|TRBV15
CATSRDFGGEQFF
TGTGCCACCAGCAGAGATTTTGGGGGGGAGCAGTTCTTC
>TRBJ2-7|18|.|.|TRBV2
CASSDGRGIPLFVYEQYF
TGTGCCAGCAGTGACGGGCGGGGAATTCCGCTGTTCGTCTACGAGCAGTACTTC
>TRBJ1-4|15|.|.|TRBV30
CAWSVSDTWGEKLFF
TGTGCCTGGAGTGTTTCGGACACCTGGGGTGAAAAACTGTTTTTT
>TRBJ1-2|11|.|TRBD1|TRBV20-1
CSASRGGSPTF
TGCAGTGCTAGCAGGGGGGGGAGTCCTACCTTC
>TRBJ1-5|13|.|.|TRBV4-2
CASSHGSNQPQHF
TGTGCCAGCAGCCACGGGAGTAATCAGCCCCAGCATTTT
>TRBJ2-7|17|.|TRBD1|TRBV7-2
CASSLVGGTARTYEQYF
TGTGCCAGCAGCTTGGTGGGTGGGACAGCCCGGACCTACGAGCAGTACTTC
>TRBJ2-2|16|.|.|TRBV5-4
CASSRSAVGFTGELFF
TGTGCCAGCAGCCGCTCCGCGGTCGGGTTCACCGGGGAGCTGTTTTTT
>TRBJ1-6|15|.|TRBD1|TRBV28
CASSTRDSLNSPLHF
TGTGCCAGCAGTACTAGGGACAGCCTTAATTCACCCCTCCACTTT
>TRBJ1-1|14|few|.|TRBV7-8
CASSIDPGDTEAFF
TGTGCCAGCAGCATCGATCCAGGGGACACTGAAGCTTTCTTT
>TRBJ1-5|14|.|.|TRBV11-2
CASSYGTGNQPQHF
TGTGCCAGCAGCTACGGGACGGGCAATCAGCCCCAGCATTTT
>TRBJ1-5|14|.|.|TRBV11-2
CASSLGPGAQPQHF
TGTGCCAGCAGCTTGGGCCCTGGAGCGCAGCCCCAGCATTTT
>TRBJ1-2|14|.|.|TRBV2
CASSEGGRSYGYTF
TGTGCCAGCAGTGAAGGGGGACGGAGCTATGGCTACACCTTC
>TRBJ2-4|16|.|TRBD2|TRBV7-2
CASSLAGGTTKNIQYF
TGTGCCAGCAGCTTAGCGGGGGGGACCACCAAAAACATTCAGTACTTC
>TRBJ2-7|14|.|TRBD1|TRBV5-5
CASSRDRGDYEQYF
TGTGCCAGCAGCCGGGACAGGGGAGACTACGAGCAGTACTTC
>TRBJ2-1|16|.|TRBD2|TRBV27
CASSPVSGVSYNEQFF
TGTGCCAGCAGTCCCGTGAGCGGGGTTTCCTACAATGAGCAGTTCTTC
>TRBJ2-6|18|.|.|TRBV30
CAWSVVSDLYSGANVLTF
TGTGCCTGGAGTGTAGTCTCGGATCTTTACTCTGGGGCCAACGTCCTGACTTTC
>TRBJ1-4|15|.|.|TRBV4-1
CASSQRDNKNEKLFF
TGCGCCAGCAGCCAGAGGGACAACAAGAATGAAAAACTGTTTTTT
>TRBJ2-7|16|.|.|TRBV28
CASSLYQSPNPYEQYF
TGTGCCAGCAGTTTATACCAGTCCCCCAACCCCTACGAGCAGTACTTC
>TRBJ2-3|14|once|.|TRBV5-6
CASSPDSRTDTQYF
TGTGCCAGCAGCCCGGACAGTAGGACAGATACGCAGTATTTT
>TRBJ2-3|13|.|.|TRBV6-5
CASYRASTDTQYF
TGTGCCAGCTATCGGGCTAGCACAGATACGCAGTATTTT
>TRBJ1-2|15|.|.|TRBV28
CASRRLDGTNYGYTF
TGTGCCAGCAGACGACTCGACGGGACAAACTATGGCTACACCTTC
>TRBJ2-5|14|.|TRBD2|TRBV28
CASSQRLAKETQYF
TGTGCCAGCAGTCAGAGACTAGCGAAAGAGACCCAGTACTTC
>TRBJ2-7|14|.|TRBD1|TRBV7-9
CASSARDRAYEQYF
TGTGCCAGCAGCGCCCGGGACAGAGCCTACGAGCAGTACTTC
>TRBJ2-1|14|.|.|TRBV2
CASSEVQGRDEQFF
TGTGCCAGCAGTGAAGTACAGGGAAGGGATGAGCAGTTCTTC
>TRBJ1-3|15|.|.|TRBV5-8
CASSSGVLSGNTIYF
TGTGCCAGCAGCTCCGGGGTGCTTTCGGGAAACACCATATATTTT
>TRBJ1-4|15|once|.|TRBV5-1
CASSRGDSTNEKLFF
TGCGCCAGCAGCAGAGGGGACTCAACTAATGAAAAACTGTTTTTT
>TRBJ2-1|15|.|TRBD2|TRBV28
CASIDGRAIINEQFF
TGTGCCAGCATCGACGGGAGGGCAATCATTAATGAGCAGTTCTTC